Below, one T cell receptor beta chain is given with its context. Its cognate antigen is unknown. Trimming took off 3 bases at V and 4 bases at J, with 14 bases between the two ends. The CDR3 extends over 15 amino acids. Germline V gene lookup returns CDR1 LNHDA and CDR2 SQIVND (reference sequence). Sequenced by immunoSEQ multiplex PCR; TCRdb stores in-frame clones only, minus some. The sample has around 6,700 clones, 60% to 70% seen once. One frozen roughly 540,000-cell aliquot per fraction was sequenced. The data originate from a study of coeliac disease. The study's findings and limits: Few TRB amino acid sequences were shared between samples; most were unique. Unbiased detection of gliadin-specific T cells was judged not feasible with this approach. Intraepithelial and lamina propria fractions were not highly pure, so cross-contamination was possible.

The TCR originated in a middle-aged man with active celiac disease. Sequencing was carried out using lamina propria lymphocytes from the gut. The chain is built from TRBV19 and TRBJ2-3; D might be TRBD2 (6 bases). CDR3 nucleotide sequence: TGTGCCAGTAGTATCGCGGCGGGATGGTCAGATACGCAGTATTTT. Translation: CASSIAAGWSDTQYF.